The rows below give T cell receptor beta chains drawn from one sample of a study of early T cells in non-severe SARS-CoV-2 infection. TCRdb re-derived calls from the 5' RACE reads in MiXCR, one entry per CDR3 protein. The table lists approximately 29,000 distinct CDR3 sequences, approximately 6.4% of them singletons, with about 35% in the top ten. Specimen: whole blood, collected at baseline. The receptors originated from an adult who was a healthcare worker with PCR-confirmed SARS-CoV-2 infection or an uninfected control (not recorded which). The CDR3 runs from the conserved cysteine through the conserved F or W.

V,length,J,CDR3
TRBV12-3/TRBV12-4,16,TRBJ2-7,CASRAGRRGSSYEQYF
TRBV7-9,13,TRBJ1-2,CASSLGGAYGYTF
TRBV27,14,TRBJ2-5,CASSFWGSGETQYF
TRBV7-8,14,TRBJ1-1,CASSLEGGLTEAFF
TRBV10-3,16,TRBJ2-1,CAISVSGTYSGNEQFF
TRBV11-2,14,TRBJ1-4,CASSLSRTNEKLFF
TRBV12-2,17,TRBJ2-7,CASRPRTIRQGSYEQYF
TRBV29-1,14,TRBJ1-2,CSAGQGAGGNGYTF
TRBV7-9,12,TRBJ2-7,CASSLGGGEQYF
TRBV6-2/TRBV6-3,17,TRBJ2-1,CASSQRVSGGPRDEQFF
TRBV10-3,14,TRBJ2-3,CAIRGGGSGDTQYF
TRBV30,13,TRBJ2-3,CALDRTSTDTQYF
TRBV3-1,13,TRBJ2-7,CASSPARGYEQYF
TRBV20-1,15,TRBJ2-1,CSAVPGHSGGNEQFF
TRBV5-1,17,TRBJ1-1,CASSSDVLRPMNTEAFF
TRBV5-1,16,TRBJ2-5,CASRLVFAGTQETQYF
TRBV4-3,17,TRBJ2-3,CASSQDIISGGGDTQYF
TRBV7-9,15,TRBJ2-7,CASSATGTGRNEQYF
TRBV27,18,TRBJ2-3,CASSLKGLAGGRADTQYF
TRBV4-3,16,TRBJ2-1,CASSQELGFSYNEQFF
TRBV20-1,17,TRBJ2-1,CSARGTSGRVGYNEQFF
TRBV7-8,15,TRBJ2-7,CASSRPGQGDLEQYF
TRBV12-5,13,TRBJ1-5,CAKGPDSNQPQHF
TRBV9,17,TRBJ2-2,CASSGPRDRVNTGELFF
TRBV11-2,15,TRBJ1-6,CASSLEGVRNSPLHF
TRBV5-1,17,TRBJ1-1,CASSEFSLDGVNTEAFF
TRBV6-1,14,TRBJ2-7,CASSEAVWRDEQYF
TRBV5-4,15,TRBJ2-5,CASSLYGGIQETQYF
TRBV11-2,12,TRBJ2-5,CASSLLPETQYF
TRBV19,14,TRBJ1-4,CASRREGLGEKLFF
TRBV6-2/TRBV6-3,15,TRBJ2-7,CASRLSGGTSYEQYF
TRBV28,15,TRBJ2-6,CASSAWSSGANVLTF
TRBV12-3/TRBV12-4,13,TRBJ1-5,CASSVRRNQPQHF
TRBV7-2,13,TRBJ2-7,CASSLSGGGEQYF
TRBV6-6,16,TRBJ1-2,CASSLLSVGEGYGYTF
TRBV25-1,16,TRBJ2-7,CASSEWGARGPYEQYF
TRBV11-3,18,TRBJ2-2,CASSLGSRTSLNTGELFF
TRBV6-1,14,TRBJ2-7,CASSEVDLSAEQYF
TRBV7-3,16,TRBJ2-1,CASSWNSGGFDNEQFF
TRBV20-1,13,TRBJ2-3,CSARTGGINTQYF